Sequencing of this T cell receptor beta chain was carried out in a study of tumor-infiltrating lymphocytes in primary liver carcinoma. The overall study: Cases comprised patients with primary liver carcinoma who received surgical resection. Yields of productive TCRbeta reads ranged from roughly 3.5 to 7.5 million per sample and were similar across tissue types. Findings and limits, study-wide: Comparison of CD4+ and CD8+ repertoires was precluded by bulk unsorted samples. Tumor-adjacent and tumor-blood pairs overlapped less than tumor region pairs did.

The investigators made TCR beta cDNA from about 500 ng total RNA, using a constant-region primer. Slightly modified ARM-PCR with three nested multiplex PCR rounds yielded TCR beta libraries. Rounds one and two of PCR, each of roughly 10 cycles, were primed with TRBV1-TRBV30 forward primers and a C-beta reverse primer. TCRdb re-called the multiplex PCR reads with MiXCR, one entry per CDR3 protein. The repertoire includes approximately 330,000 distinct CDR3 sequences, about 65% of them detected once, and roughly 6% sits in the top ten. A remark on this clonotype: Its specificity is unknown.

Trimming cost V 1 base and J 0 bases, with 10 bases left between them. The CDR3 sequence is 15 residues long. From germline, CDR1 is SGHDN and CDR2 FVKESK. The source of the blood RNA was unsorted whole blood, and germline DNA was extracted as well. The sample comprised peripheral blood. This chain links TRBV14 with TRBJ2-7, with D perhaps matching TRBD2 (6 bases). This receptor was obtained from a man aged 40-50 years with primary liver carcinoma and hepatitis B virus infection. Here the CDR3 DNA reads TGTGCCAGCAGCCAAGCAACGGGGGTCTCCTACGAGCAGTACTTC. Protein sequence: CASSQATGVSYEQYF.